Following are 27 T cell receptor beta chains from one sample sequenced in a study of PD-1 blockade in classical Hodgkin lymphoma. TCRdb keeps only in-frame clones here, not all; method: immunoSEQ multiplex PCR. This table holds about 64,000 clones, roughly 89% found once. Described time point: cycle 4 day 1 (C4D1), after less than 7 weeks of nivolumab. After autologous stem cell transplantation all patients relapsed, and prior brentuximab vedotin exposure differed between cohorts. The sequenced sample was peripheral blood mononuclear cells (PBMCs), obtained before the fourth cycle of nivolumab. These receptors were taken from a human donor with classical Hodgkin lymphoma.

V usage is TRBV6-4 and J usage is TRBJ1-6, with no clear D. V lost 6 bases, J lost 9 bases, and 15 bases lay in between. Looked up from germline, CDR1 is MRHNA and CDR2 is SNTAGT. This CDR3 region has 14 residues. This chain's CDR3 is CASSARATGSPLHF. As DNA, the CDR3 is TGTGCCAGCAGCGCCCGGGCCACGGGTTCACCCCTCCACTTT.

Here the CDR3 DNA reads TGTGCCAGTAGTAAGAGGGATACTGAAGCTTTCTTT. This codes for CASSKRDTEAFF. The J gene is TRBJ1-1, the V gene TRBV19; D gene uncertain. CDR3 size: 12 residues. Germline lookup yields CDR1 LNHDA and CDR2 SQIVND (reference sequence). Trimming stripped 4 bases from V and 5 bases from J, with 8 bases between.

The CDR3 nucleotides are TGTGCCAGCTCACCAAAGACCGACAACTCCAATCAGCCCCAGCATTTT. It yields the protein CASSPKTDNSNQPQHF. The V and J genes are TRBV18 and TRBJ1-5; D is unclear. The CDR3 extends over 16 amino acids. Germline CDR1 and CDR2: KGHSH and LQKENI. The ends were cut back, 2 bases at V and 3 bases at J, with 14 bases in the middle.

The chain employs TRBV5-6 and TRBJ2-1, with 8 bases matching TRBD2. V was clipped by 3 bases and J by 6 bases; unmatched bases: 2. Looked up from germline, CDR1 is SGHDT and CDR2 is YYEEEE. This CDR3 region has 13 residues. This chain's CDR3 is CASSSGGGNEQFF. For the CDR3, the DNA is TGTGCCAGCAGCTCGGGAGGGGGCAATGAGCAGTTCTTC. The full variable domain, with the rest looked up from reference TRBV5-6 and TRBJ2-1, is DAGVTQSPTHLIKTRGQQVTLRCSPKSGHDTVSWYQQALGQGPQFIFQYYEEEERQRGNFPDRFSGHQFPNYSSELNVNALLLGDSALYLCASSSGGGNEQFFGPGTRLTVL.

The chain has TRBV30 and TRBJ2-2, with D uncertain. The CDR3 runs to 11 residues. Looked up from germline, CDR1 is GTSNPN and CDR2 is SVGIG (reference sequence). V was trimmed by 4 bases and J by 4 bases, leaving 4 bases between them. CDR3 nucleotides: TGTGCCTGGACAGTCACCGGGGAGCTGTTTTTT. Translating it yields CAWTVTGELFF.

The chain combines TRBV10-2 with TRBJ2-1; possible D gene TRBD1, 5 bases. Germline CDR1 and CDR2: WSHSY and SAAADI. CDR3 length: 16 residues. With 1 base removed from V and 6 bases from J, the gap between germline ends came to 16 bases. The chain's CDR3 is CASSELGAQLVNEQFF. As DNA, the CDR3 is TGCGCCAGCAGTGAGTTAGGGGCCCAGCTTGTCAATGAGCAGTTCTTC.

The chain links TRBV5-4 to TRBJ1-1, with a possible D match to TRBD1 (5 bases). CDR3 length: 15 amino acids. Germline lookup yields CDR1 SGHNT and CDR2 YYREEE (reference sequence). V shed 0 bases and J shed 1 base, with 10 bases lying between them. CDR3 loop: CASSLARQGNTEAFF. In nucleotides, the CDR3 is TGTGCCAGCAGCTTGGCCCGGCAGGGGAACACTGAAGCTTTCTTT.

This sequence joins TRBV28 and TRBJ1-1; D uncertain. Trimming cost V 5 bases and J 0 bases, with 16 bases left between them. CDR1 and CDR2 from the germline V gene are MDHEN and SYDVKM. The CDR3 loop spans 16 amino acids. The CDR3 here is CASSIPEGFMNTEAFF. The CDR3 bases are TGTGCCAGCAGTATACCCGAAGGGTTCATGAACACTGAAGCTTTCTTT.

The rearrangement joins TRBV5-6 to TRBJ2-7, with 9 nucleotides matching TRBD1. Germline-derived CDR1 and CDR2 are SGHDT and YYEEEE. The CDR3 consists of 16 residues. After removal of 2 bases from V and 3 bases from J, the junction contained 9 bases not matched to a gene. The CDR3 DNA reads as TGTGCCAGCAGCTTCAGGTCGGGGACAGGGCTCTACGAGCAGTACTTC. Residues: CASSFRSGTGLYEQYF. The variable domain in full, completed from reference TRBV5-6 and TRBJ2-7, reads DAGVTQSPTHLIKTRGQQVTLRCSPKSGHDTVSWYQQALGQGPQFIFQYYEEEERQRGNFPDRFSGHQFPNYSSELNVNALLLGDSALYLCASSFRSGTGLYEQYFGPGTRLTVT.

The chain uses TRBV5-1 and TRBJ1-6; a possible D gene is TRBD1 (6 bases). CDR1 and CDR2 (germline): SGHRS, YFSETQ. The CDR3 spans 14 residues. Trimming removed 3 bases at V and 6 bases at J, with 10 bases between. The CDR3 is CASSWGGLNSPLHF. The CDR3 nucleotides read TGCGCCAGCAGCTGGGGGGGGCTTAATTCACCCCTCCACTTT.

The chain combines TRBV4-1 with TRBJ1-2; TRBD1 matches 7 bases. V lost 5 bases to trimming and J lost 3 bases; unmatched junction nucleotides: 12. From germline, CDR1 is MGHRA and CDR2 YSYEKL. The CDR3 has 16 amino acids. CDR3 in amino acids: CASSFQTGALDYGYTF. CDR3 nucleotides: TGCGCCAGCAGCTTTCAAACAGGGGCCCTAGACTATGGCTACACCTTC.

The CDR3 region is CASSPLHSSQNKNIQYF. CDR3 nucleotides: TGCGCCAGCAGCCCCTTACACAGCTCACAGAACAAAAACATTCAGTACTTC. This chain connects TRBV4-1 to TRBJ2-4; D remains unclear. The V gene lost 4 bases and the J gene lost 3 bases, with 19 bases spanning the gap. The germline gives CDR1 MGHRA, CDR2 YSYEKL. The CDR3 runs 17 residues.

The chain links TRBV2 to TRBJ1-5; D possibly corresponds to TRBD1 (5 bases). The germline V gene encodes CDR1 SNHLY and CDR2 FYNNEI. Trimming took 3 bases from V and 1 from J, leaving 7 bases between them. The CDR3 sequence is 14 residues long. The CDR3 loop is CASSEWDSNQPQHF. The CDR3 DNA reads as TGTGCCAGCAGTGAGTGGGACAGCAATCAGCCCCAGCATTTT.

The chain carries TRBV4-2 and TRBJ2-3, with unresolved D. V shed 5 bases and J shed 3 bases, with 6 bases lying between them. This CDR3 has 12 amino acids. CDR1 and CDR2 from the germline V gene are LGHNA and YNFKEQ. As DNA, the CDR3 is TGTGCCAGCAGCGCAGGTACAGATACGCAGTATTTT. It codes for CASSAGTDTQYF.

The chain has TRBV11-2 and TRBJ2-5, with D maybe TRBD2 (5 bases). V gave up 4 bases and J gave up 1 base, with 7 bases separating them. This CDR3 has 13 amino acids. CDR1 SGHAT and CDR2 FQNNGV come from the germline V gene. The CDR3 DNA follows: TGTGCCAGCAGCTGGAGCGGCCAAGAGACCCAGTACTTC. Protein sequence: CASSWSGQETQYF.

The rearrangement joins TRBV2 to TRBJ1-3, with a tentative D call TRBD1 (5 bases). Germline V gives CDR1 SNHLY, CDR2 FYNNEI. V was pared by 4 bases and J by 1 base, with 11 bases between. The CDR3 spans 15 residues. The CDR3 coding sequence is TGTGCCAGCAGTGTTGAGAGGGGATCTGGAAACACCATATATTTT. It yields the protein CASSVERGSGNTIYF.

CDR3 loop: CASSQVGTGRAVEAFF. In DNA, the CDR3 is TGCGCCAGCAGCCAAGTGGGGACAGGGAGGGCCGTCGAAGCTTTCTTT. V usage is TRBV4-1 and J usage is TRBJ1-1; 9 bases line up with TRBD1. Germline-derived CDR1 and CDR2 are MGHRA and YSYEKL. CDR3 length: 16 residues. Trimming cost V 1 base and J 8 bases; bases outside gene matches: 11.

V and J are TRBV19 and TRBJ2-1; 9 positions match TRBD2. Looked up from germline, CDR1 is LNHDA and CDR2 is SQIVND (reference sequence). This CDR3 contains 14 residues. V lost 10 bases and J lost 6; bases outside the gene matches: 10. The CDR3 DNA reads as TGTGCCACCCTCAAAGCGGGGGGATCCAATGAGCAGTTCTTC. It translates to CATLKAGGSNEQFF.

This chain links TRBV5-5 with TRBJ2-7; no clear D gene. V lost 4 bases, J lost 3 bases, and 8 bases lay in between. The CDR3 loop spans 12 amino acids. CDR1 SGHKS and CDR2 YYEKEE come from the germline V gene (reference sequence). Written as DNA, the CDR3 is TGTGCCAGCAGCGTGGGAAACTACGAGCAGTACTTC. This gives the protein CASSVGNYEQYF.

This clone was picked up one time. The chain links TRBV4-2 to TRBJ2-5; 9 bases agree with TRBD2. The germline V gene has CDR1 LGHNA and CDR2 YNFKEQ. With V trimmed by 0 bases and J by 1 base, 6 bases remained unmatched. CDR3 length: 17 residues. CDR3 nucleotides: TGTGCCAGCAGCCAAGAGGCAGCGGGGGGCCTCCAAGAGACCCAGTACTTC. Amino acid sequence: CASSQEAAGGLQETQYF.

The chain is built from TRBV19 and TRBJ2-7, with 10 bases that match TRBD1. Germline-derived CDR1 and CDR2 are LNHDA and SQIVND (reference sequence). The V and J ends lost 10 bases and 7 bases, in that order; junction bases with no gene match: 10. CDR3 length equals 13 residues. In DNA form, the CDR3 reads TGTGCCACCTCCGGGACAGGGGTCCGGGAGCAGTACTTC. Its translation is CATSGTGVREQYF.

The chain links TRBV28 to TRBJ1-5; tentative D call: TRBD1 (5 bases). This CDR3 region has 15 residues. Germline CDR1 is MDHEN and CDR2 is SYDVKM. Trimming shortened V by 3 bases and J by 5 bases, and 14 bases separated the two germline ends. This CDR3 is CASSFVGRGDQPQHF. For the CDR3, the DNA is TGTGCCAGCAGTTTTGTGGGGCGGGGGGATCAGCCCCAGCATTTT.

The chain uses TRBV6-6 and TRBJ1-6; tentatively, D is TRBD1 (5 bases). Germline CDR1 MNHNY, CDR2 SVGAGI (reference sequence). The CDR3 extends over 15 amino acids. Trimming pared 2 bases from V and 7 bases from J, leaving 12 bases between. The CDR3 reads CASSYTLQDNSPLHF. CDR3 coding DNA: TGTGCCAGCAGTTACACCCTACAGGACAATTCACCCCTCCACTTT.

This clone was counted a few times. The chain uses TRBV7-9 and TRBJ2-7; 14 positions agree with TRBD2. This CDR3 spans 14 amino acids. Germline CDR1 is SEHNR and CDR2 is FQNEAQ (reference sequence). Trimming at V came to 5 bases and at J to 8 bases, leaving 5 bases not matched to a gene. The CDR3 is CASSQTSGGVKQYF. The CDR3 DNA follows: TGTGCCAGCAGCCAGACTAGCGGGGGGGTGAAGCAGTACTTC.

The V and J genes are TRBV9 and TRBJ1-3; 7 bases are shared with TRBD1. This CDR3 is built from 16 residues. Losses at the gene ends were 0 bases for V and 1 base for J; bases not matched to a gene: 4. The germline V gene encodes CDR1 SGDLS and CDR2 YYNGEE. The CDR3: CASSVGGQSSGNTIYF. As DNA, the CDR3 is TGTGCCAGCAGCGTAGGGGGACAGTCGTCTGGAAACACCATATATTTT. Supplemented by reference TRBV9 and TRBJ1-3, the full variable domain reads DSGVTQTPKHLITATGQRVTLRCSPRSGDLSVYWYQQSLDQGLQFLIQYYNGEERAKGNILERFSAQQFPDLHSELNLSSLELGDSALYFCASSVGGQSSGNTIYFGEGSWLTVV.

The CDR3 protein is CASRMEGGRNYGYTF. In DNA form, the CDR3 reads TGTGCCAGCAGGATGGAGGGGGGCCGGAACTATGGCTACACCTTC. The rearrangement uses TRBV11-2 and TRBJ1-2, with a tentative D call TRBD1 (6 bases). Germline V gives CDR1 SGHAT, CDR2 FQNNGV. Trimming took off 6 bases at V and 2 bases at J, with 16 bases between the two ends. This CDR3 contains 15 residues. Full variable domain (rest looked up from reference TRBV11-2 and TRBJ1-2): EAGVAQSPRYKIIEKRQSVAFWCNPISGHATLYWYQQILGQGPKLLIQFQNNGVVDDSQLPKDRFSAERLKGVDSTLKIQPAKLEDSAVYLCASRMEGGRNYGYTFGSGTRLTVV.

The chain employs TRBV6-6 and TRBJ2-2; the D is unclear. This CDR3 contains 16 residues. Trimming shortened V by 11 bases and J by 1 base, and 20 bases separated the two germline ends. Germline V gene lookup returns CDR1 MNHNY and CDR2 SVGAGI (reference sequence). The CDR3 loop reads CAALSAGLKNTGELFF. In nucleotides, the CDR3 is TGTGCCGCCCTAAGCGCTGGCTTGAAGAACACCGGGGAGCTGTTTTTT.